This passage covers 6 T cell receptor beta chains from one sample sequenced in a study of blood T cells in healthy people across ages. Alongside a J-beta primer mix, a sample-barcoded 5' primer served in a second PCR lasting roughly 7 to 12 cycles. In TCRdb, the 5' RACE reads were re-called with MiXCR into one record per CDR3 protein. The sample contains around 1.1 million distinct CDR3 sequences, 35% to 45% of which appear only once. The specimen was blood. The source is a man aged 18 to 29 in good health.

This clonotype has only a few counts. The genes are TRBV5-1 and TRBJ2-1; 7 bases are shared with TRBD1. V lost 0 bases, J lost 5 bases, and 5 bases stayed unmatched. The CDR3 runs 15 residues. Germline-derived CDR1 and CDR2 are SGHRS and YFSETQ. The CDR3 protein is CASSLGPTGNNEQFF. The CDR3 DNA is TGCGCCAGCAGCTTGGGACCGACAGGGAACAATGAGCAGTTCTTC.

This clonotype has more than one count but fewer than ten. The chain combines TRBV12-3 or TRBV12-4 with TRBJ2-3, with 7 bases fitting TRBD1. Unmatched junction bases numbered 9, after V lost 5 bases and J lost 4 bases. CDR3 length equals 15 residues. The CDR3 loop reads CASSTHRGGADTQYF. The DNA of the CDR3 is TGTGCCAGCAGTACACACAGGGGTGGGGCAGATACGCAGTATTTT.

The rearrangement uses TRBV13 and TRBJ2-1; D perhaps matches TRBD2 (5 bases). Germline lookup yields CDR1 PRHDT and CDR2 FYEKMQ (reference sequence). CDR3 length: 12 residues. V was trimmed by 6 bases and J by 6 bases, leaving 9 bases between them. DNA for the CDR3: TGTGCCAGCAGAGGAGGACGCAATGAGCAGTTCTTC. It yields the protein CASRGGRNEQFF. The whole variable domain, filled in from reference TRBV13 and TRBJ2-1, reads AAGVIQSPRHLIKEKRETATLKCYPIPRHDTVYWYQQGPGQDPQFLISFYEKMQSDKGSIPDRFSAQQFSDYHSELNMSSLELGDSALYFCASRGGRNEQFFGPGTRLTVL.

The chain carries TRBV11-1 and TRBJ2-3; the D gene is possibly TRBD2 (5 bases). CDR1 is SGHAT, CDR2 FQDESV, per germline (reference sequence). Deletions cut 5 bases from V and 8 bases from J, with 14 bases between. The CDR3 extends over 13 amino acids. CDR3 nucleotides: TGTGCCAGCAGCGCCCGGACTGCCGCTACGCAGTATTTT. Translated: CASSARTAATQYF.

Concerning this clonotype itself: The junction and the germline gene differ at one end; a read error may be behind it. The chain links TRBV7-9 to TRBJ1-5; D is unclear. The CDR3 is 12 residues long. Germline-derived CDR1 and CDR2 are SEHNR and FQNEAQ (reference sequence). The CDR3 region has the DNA TGTGCCAGCAGCCCAGAGAATCGGCCCCAGCATTTT. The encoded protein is CASSPENRPQHF.

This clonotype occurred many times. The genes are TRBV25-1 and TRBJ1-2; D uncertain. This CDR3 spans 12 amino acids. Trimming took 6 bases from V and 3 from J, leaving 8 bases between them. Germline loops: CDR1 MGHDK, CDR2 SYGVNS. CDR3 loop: CASRKTDYGYTF. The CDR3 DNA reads TGTGCCAGCAGAAAAACAGACTATGGCTACACCTTC.